The clone carrying this T cell receptor beta chain showed up just once. What it binds is not known. The CDR3 is 16 amino acids. V gave up 4 bases and J gave up 6 bases; unmatched junction bases: 13. CDR1 and CDR2 (germline): SGDLS, YYNGEE. The sample originates from a study of cytomegalovirus exposure and HLA in healthy donors. Study as a whole: Early release data held 75 million to 90 million unique TCRs from HLA-typed donors.

It was with 60 Vbeta and 13 Jbeta primers that the PCR ran. Some clones are missing from TCRdb's copy, which holds only in-frame ones; the method was immunoSEQ multiplex PCR. Of about 160,000 clones detected, roughly 80% appear once; the ten largest clones hold under 1.5%. Study conclusions and caveats: A missense DCLRE1C variant was associated with V- and J-gene trimming of TCR beta chains in a later analysis, and an independent cohort replicated the association. Earlier analysis looked at TCR beta V segments, and most were productive about 90% or about 30% of the time. Later analysis identified over 15,000 TCR beta sequences associated with HLA alleles, using a false discovery rate threshold of 0.05.

This clonotype was sampled from a man between 18 and 29 years old in good health and CMV-seronegative. The material sequenced was PBMCs. This chain joins TRBV9 and TRBJ2-3; TRBD1 aligns across 8 bases. The CDR3 coding sequence is TGTGCCAGCAGCACTGCGACAGGGGAAGTTTCGGATACGCAGTATTTT. This translates into CASSTATGEVSDTQYF.